The clone carrying this TCR beta chain was seen ten or more times. What it binds is unknown. Uncontrolled infection, other autoimmune disease, pregnancy or lactation barred patients from enrollment. Diagnoses were made from clinical symptoms, serum measures (thyroxine and TRAb), thyroid ultrasound and orbital computed tomography. The data are from a study of T cells in Graves' hyperthyroidism and ophthalmopathy. Study-wide findings and caveats: Blood also contained most expanded thyroid clonotypes above 0.001. It was a median roughly 6.5 months before onset that the model predicted ophthalmopathy.

Germline V lookup: CDR1 SGHRS, CDR2 YFSETQ. V was cut by 0 bases and J by 1 base, with 10 bases left in between. The CDR3 is made up of 15 amino acids. Researchers took RNA transcripts and amplified the TCR beta CDR3 regions from them. With the HTBI primer set, the TCR CDR3 went through a first round of RT-PCR. TCRdb passed the multiplex PCR reads through MiXCR, listing each CDR3 protein once. The sample lists over 500,000 distinct CDR3 sequences; about 46% were seen once. This chain links TRBV5-1 with TRBJ1-1; D call uncertain. The source of this sequence is an adult woman with Graves' disease, either hyperthyroidism or ophthalmopathy (not recorded which). Sample: peripheral blood or thyroid tissue (not recorded which). CDR3 residues: CASSLDQRENTEAFF. In nucleotides, the CDR3 is TGCGCCAGCAGCTTGGACCAGAGAGAGAACACTGAAGCTTTCTTT.